This paragraph reports one T cell receptor beta chain. Its antigen remains undetermined. Within one base of it there is no much larger clone, and no base qualities were kept. This specimen comes from a study of OX40 agonist ivuxolimab in advanced cancers. Context from the whole study: Ivuxolimab, which targeted the costimulatory receptor OX40 (CD134), was an agonistic, fully human IgG2 monoclonal antibody. Intravenous ivuxolimab was administered to patients every 2 weeks at six dose levels: 0.01, 0.1, 0.3, 1.5, 3 and 10 mg/kg. Of the 50 or so patients in dose escalation, about 20 had hepatocellular carcinoma, roughly 15 had melanoma, 9 had renal cell carcinoma and 9 had head and neck cancer. In the dose-escalation cohort, 82.7% of patients were male, and the mean age was roughly 60 years, with a range of 23 to 79. Patients were allowed to have had prior anti-PD-1, anti-PD-L1 or anti-CTLA-4 therapy, and more than 35% of the dose-escalation patients had been treated with checkpoint inhibitors. Three dose-escalation patients achieved partial responses, one with hepatocellular carcinoma and two with cutaneous melanoma. The point of sequencing TCRbeta in the periphery was to test whether ivuxolimab changed TCR sequence diversity and drove clonal T-cell expansion. The paper covers the monotherapy dose-escalation part of the phase I ivuxolimab trial, which included N ≈ 54 patients. The investigation overall reported the following: At doses from 0.1 to 3.0 mg/kg, clonal expansion was seen in both CD4+ and CD8+ blood T cells between baseline and week 6. Antigen specificity was not determined for the clonally expanded peripheral T cells. In the 0.1-3.0 mg/kg groups, partial responders had among the lowest normalized peripheral clonal expansion, particularly in CD8+ T cells. Low levels of normalized T-cell clonal expansion were also seen in some nonresponding patients. After ivuxolimab, CD8+ T cells had more expanded clones than CD4+ T cells on average.

The trial excluded patients who had a history of autoimmune disease or were on systemic immunosuppression. Peripheral blood for TCR sequencing was collected from all dose cohorts at baseline, on cycle 4 day 1, and on cycle 7 day 1. Samples came from an open-label, multicenter, first-in-human phase I dose-escalation trial of ivuxolimab. Adults with locally advanced or metastatic melanoma, renal cell carcinoma, hepatocellular carcinoma or head and neck squamous cell carcinoma were enrolled in the trial. CD4+ and CD8+ T cells were sorted separately from peripheral blood before TCR sequencing. For sequencing of the TCRbeta CDR3 region, genomic DNA was extracted from the sorted cells. The immunoSEQ Assay was used to sequence the TCRbeta CDR3 regions. Imported from immuneACCESS, the table was reduced by TCRdb to in-frame sequences with V and J called. These copies leave out some clones; in studies compared against another copy, an unresolved V gene accounts for under half, and the cause of the remainder is not known. In this sample the table shows about 27,000 clones, around 86% of which occur a single time. The ten most abundant clones make up roughly 32% of the sample.

The germline V gene (reference sequence) gives CDR1 as SGHKS and CDR2 as YYEKEE. From cysteine to phenylalanine, the CDR3 is 13 amino acids long. CDR3 DNA is the only sequence kept; it has 39 bases, read in frame from the first base. V gives up 3 bases and J gives up 6 bases, and the segment between their germline ends measures 12 bases. The sample was CD4+ or CD8+ T cells sorted from blood, taken in a trial of the OX40 agonist ivuxolimab. The source of this sequence is an adult with an advanced solid tumor such as melanoma, head and neck, liver or kidney cancer. The chain joins TRBV5-5 to TRBJ1-1; there is no confident call for the D gene. The nucleotide sequence is TGTGCCAGCAGCTCTCCGGACCGCGCTGAAGCTTTCTTT. Its translation is CASSSPDRAEAFF.